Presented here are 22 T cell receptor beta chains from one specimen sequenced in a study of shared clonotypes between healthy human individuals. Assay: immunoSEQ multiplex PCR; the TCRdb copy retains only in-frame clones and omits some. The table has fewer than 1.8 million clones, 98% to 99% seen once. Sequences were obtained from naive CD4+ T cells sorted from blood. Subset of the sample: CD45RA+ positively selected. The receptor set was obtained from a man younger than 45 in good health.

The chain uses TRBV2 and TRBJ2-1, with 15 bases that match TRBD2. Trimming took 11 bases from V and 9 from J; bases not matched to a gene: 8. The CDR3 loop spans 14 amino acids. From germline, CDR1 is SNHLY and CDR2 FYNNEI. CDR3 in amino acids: CAGGGLAGGTEQFF. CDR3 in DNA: TGTGCCGGGGGAGGACTAGCGGGAGGGACTGAGCAGTTCTTC.

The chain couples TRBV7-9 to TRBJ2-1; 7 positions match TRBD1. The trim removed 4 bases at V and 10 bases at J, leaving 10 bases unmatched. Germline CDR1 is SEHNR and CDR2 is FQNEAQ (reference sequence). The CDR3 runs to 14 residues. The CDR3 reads CASSSIRQGGEQFF. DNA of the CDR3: TGTGCCAGCAGCTCAATAAGACAGGGCGGCGAGCAGTTCTTC.

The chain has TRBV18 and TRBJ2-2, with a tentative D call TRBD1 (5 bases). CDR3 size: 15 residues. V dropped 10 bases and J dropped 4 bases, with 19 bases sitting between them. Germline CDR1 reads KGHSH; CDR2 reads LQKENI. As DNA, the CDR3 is TGTGCCACCCAAGAAGCCAGGGCGTTCACCGGGGAGCTGTTTTTT. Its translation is CATQEARAFTGELFF.

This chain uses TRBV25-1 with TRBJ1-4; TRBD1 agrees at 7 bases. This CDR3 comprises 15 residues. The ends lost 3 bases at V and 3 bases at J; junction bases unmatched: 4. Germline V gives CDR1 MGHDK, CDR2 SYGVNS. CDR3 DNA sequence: TGTGCCAGCAGTGACCCGACAGGGCCTAATGAAAAACTGTTTTTT. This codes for CASSDPTGPNEKLFF. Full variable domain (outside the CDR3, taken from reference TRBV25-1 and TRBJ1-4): EADIYQTPRYLVIGTGKKITLECSQTMGHDKMYWYQQDPGMELHLIHYSYGVNSTEKGDLSSESTVSRIRTEHFPLTLESARPSHTSQYLCASSDPTGPNEKLFFGSGTQLSVL.

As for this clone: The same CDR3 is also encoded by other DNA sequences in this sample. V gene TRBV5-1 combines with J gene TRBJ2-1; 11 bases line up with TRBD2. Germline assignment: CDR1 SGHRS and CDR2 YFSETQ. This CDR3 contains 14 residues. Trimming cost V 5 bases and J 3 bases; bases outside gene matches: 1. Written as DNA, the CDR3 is TGCGCCAGCAGACTAGCGGGGGACTACAATGAGCAGTTCTTC. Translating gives CASRLAGDYNEQFF.

The CDR3 DNA is TGTGCCAGCACCGTTTTGTTGGGGGGAGGTCAGCCCCAGCATTTT. Translated, it gives CASTVLLGGGQPQHF. V usage is TRBV28 and J usage is TRBJ1-5; a weak D match, TRBD1 (5 bases). V lost 7 bases and J lost 6, with 19 bases in between. The CDR3 spans 15 residues. The germline CDR1 and CDR2 sequences are MDHEN and SYDVKM.

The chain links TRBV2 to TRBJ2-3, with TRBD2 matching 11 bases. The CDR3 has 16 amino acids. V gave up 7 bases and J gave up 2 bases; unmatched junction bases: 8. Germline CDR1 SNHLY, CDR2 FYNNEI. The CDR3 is CASMKGTSGFTDTQYF. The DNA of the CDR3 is TGTGCCAGCATGAAAGGGACTAGCGGCTTCACAGATACGCAGTATTTT.

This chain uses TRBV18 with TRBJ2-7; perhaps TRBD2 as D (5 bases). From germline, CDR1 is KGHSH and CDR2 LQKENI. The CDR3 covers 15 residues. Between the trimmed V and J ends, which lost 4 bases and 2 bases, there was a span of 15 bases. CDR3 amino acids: CASSRDRGSTYEQYF. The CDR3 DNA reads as TGTGCCAGCTCACGCGATAGAGGGTCCACCTACGAGCAGTACTTC.

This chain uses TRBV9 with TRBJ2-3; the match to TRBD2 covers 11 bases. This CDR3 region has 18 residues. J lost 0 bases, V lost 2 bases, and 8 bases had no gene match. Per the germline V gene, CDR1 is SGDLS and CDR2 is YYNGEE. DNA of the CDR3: TGTGCCAGCAGCGTGGAGACTAGCGGGACTACTAGCACAGATACGCAGTATTTT. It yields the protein CASSVETSGTTSTDTQYF.

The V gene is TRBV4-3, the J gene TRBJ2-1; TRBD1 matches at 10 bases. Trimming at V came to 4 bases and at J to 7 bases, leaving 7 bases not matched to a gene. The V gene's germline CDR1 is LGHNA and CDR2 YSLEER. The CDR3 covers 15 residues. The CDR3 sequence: CASSLGDRGRNEQFF. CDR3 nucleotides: TGCGCCAGCAGCCTCGGGGACAGGGGAAGGAATGAGCAGTTCTTC.

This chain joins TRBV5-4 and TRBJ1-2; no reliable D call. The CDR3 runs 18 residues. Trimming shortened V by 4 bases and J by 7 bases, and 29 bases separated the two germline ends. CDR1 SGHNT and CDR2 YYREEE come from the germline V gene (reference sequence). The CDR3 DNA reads TGTGCCAGCAGCATCCGTTGGGTTGTAGGTAGTGAGACGGGTGGCTACACCTTC. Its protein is CASSIRWVVGSETGGYTF.

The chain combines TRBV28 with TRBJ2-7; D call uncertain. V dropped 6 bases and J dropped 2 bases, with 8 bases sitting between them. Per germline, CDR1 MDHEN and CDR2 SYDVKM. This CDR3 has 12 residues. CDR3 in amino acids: CASSPVAYEQYF. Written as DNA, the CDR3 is TGTGCCAGCAGCCCGGTGGCCTACGAGCAGTACTTC. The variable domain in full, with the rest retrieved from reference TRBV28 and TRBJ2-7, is DVKVTQSSRYLVKRTGEKVFLECVQDMDHENMFWYRQDPGLGLRLIYFSYDVKMKEKGDIPEGYSVSREKKERFSLILESASTNQTSMYLCASSPVAYEQYFGPGTRLTVT.

This chain's CDR3 is CASSYHTGTGNTIYF. Written as DNA, the CDR3 is TGTGCCAGCAGTTACCATACAGGGACCGGAAACACCATATATTTT. This chain links TRBV6-6 with TRBJ1-3; a possible D gene is TRBD1 (6 bases). This CDR3 is 15 amino acids long. Germline V CDR1 and CDR2: MNHNY, SVGAGI (reference sequence). V dropped 2 bases and J dropped 4 bases, with 12 bases sitting between them.

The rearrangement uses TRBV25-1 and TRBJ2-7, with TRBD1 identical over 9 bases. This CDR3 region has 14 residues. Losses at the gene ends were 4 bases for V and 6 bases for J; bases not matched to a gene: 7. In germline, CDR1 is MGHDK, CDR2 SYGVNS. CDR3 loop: CASSVWGQGSEQYF. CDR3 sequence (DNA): TGTGCCAGCAGTGTTTGGGGACAGGGATCCGAGCAGTACTTC.

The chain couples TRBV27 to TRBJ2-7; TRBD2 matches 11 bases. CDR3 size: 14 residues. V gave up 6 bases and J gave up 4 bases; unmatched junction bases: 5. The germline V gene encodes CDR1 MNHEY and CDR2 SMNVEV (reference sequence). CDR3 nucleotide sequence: TGTGCCAGCAGACGGGGACTAGCGGCGTACGAGCAGTACTTC. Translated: CASRRGLAAYEQYF.

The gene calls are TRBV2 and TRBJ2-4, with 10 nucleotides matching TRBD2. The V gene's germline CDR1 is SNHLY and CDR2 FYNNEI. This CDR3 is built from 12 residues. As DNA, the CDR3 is TGTGCGAGCGGGAGGGACGAGAACATTCAGTACTTC. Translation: CASGRDENIQYF.

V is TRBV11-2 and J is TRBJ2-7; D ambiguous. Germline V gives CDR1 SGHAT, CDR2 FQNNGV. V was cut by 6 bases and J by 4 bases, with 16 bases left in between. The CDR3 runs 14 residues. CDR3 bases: TGTGCCAGCAGTACCGGACCCCGCGTTTACGAGCAGTACTTC. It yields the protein CASSTGPRVYEQYF.

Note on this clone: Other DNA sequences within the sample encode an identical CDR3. CDR3 amino acids: CASSFGGQETQYF. CDR3 nucleotide sequence: TGTGCCAGCAGCTTTGGAGGGCAAGAGACCCAGTACTTC. This chain uses TRBV5-4 with TRBJ2-5, with D maybe TRBD2 (6 bases). The CDR3 sequence is 13 residues long. Germline V lookup: CDR1 SGHNT, CDR2 YYREEE (reference sequence). V lost 2 bases, J lost 2 bases, and 7 bases lay in between.

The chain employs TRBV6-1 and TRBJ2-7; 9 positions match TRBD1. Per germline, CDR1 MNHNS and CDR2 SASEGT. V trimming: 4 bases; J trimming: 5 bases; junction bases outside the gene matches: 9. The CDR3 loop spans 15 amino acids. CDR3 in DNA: TGTGCCAGCAGTGCCAGCCCCCGGACAGGGGACGAGCAGTACTTC. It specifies CASSASPRTGDEQYF.

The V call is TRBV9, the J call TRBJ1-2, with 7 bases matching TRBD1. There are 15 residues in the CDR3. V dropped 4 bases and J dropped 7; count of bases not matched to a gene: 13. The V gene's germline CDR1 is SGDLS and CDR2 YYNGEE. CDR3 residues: CASSTNRGFSFGYTF. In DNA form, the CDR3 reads TGTGCCAGCAGCACAAACAGGGGTTTCTCGTTTGGCTACACCTTC.

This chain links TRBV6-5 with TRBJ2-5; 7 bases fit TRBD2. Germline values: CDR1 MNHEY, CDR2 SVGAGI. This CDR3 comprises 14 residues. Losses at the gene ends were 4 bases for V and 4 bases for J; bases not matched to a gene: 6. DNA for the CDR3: TGTGCCAGCAGTTGGGGGAGGGTAGGAGAGACCCAGTACTTC. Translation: CASSWGRVGETQYF.

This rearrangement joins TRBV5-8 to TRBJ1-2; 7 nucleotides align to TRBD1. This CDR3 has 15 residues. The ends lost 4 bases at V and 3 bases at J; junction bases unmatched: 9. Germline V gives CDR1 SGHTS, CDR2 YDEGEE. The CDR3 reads CASSPRPDRDYGYTF. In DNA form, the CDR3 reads TGTGCCAGCAGCCCCCGACCTGACAGGGACTATGGCTACACCTTC. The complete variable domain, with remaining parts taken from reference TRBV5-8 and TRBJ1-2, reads EAGVTQSPTHLIKTRGQQATLRCSPISGHTSVYWYQQALGLGLQFLLWYDEGEERNRGNFPPRFSGRQFPNYSSELNVNALELEDSALYLCASSPRPDRDYGYTFGSGTRLTVV.